The next 28 T cell receptor beta chains were all read from a single sample in a study of T cell repertoires in cytomegalovirus infection. These receptors' targets are unknown. MiXCR was run by TCRdb on the reads, yielding one entry per CDR3 protein. Seen here are roughly 340,000 distinct CDR3 sequences, 29% observed once, and the top ten hold around 20%. Here the sequenced sample was cultured PBMCs, taken from culture after CMV antigen stimulation. These receptors were taken from a human donor in good health (CMV status not recorded). Some clones in this sample may be carry-over from other donors' samples.

This chain uses TRBV5-1 with TRBJ1-1; TRBD1 agrees at 8 bases. V lost 3 bases and J lost 4; bases outside the gene matches: 5. This CDR3 comprises 14 residues. Germline V CDR1 and CDR2: SGHRS, YFSETQ. The CDR3 protein is CASSSRGPGTEAFF. The CDR3 DNA reads TGCGCCAGCAGCTCCAGGGGGCCTGGCACTGAAGCTTTCTTT.

The CDR3 sequence: CASSTSGGSWDTQYF. The CDR3 bases are TGTGCCAGCAGCACTTCCGGGGGGAGTTGGGATACGCAGTATTTT. The chain carries TRBV7-9 and TRBJ2-3; 7 bases align to TRBD2. Germline values: CDR1 SEHNR, CDR2 FQNEAQ (reference sequence). The CDR3 consists of 15 residues. After removal of 5 bases from V and 6 bases from J, the junction contained 11 bases not matched to a gene.

This clonotype occurred a few times. J is TRBJ1-3 and V is TRBV4-1; D is perhaps TRBD1 (6 bases). Looked up from germline, CDR1 is MGHRA and CDR2 is YSYEKL. The CDR3 has 18 amino acids. V lost 0 bases and J 0 bases, leaving 15 bases between the germline ends. CDR3 in amino acids: CASSQDPLDSFSGNTIYF. CDR3 sequence (DNA): TGCGCCAGCAGCCAAGATCCCCTGGACAGTTTCTCTGGAAACACCATATATTTT.

V is TRBV5-1 and J is TRBJ2-1, with TRBD2 matching 11 bases. The germline V gene encodes CDR1 SGHRS and CDR2 YFSETQ. V was pared by 1 base and J by 4 bases, with 4 bases of the junction left unmatched. This CDR3 spans 16 amino acids. This chain's CDR3 is CASSLLAGGGYNEQFF. The CDR3 nucleotides are TGCGCCAGCAGCTTGCTAGCGGGAGGTGGTTACAATGAGCAGTTCTTC.

This clonotype appeared many times. This chain uses TRBV7-3 with TRBJ1-1; a possible D gene is TRBD1 (6 bases). The germline V and J ends were trimmed by 5 bases and 1 base, with 14 bases remaining between them. Germline loops: CDR1 SGHTA, CDR2 FQGTGA. CDR3 length: 15 amino acids. CDR3: CASSPTATGNTEAFF. The CDR3 nucleotides are TGTGCCAGCAGCCCAACTGCGACAGGGAACACTGAAGCTTTCTTT.

This sequence joins TRBV27 and TRBJ1-1; 10 bases line up with TRBD1. V shed 7 bases and J 1 base; nucleotides not matched to a gene: 6. Germline V gives CDR1 MNHEY, CDR2 SMNVEV (reference sequence). The CDR3 consists of 15 residues. The CDR3: CASKTGGGKNTEAFF. CDR3 DNA: TGTGCCAGCAAGACAGGGGGCGGAAAGAACACTGAAGCTTTCTTT.

The chain joins TRBV10-3 to TRBJ2-5; D gene unclear. V dropped 4 bases and J dropped 2 bases, with 14 bases sitting between them. The CDR3 extends over 15 amino acids. Germline CDR1 and CDR2: ENHRY and SYGVKD. CDR3 in amino acids: CAISGGYGQQETQYF. CDR3 DNA: TGTGCCATCAGTGGCGGTTATGGGCAGCAAGAGACCCAGTACTTC.

This clonotype showed up many times. This chain connects TRBV7-2 to TRBJ1-1; no definite D call. Deletions cut 3 bases from V and 4 bases from J, with 9 bases between. The CDR3 spans 13 residues. From germline, CDR1 is SGHTA and CDR2 FQGNSA. As DNA, the CDR3 is TGTGCCAGCAGCTTTTCGGGTTTCACTGAAGCTTTCTTT. It is translated as CASSFSGFTEAFF.

This clonotype was recorded many times. The chain uses TRBV6-5 and TRBJ2-3; D tentatively fits TRBD1 or TRBD2 (5 bases each). Germline V CDR1 and CDR2: MNHEY, SVGAGI. The CDR3 covers 14 residues. Trimming pared 6 bases from V and 0 bases from J, leaving 10 bases between. Here the CDR3 reads CASSRDVSTDTQYF. The DNA for the CDR3 is TGTGCCAGCAGCCGGGACGTTAGCACAGATACGCAGTATTTT.

This chain joins TRBV7-9 and TRBJ1-1; TRBD1 aligns across 7 bases. This CDR3 comprises 16 residues. The V gene's germline CDR1 is SEHNR and CDR2 FQNEAQ (reference sequence). The V and J ends lost 5 bases and 2 bases, in that order; junction bases with no gene match: 11. The CDR3 loop is CASSLNRGPANTEAFF. CDR3 coding DNA: TGTGCCAGCAGCCTGAACAGGGGACCGGCTAACACTGAAGCTTTCTTT.

In its sample, this clonotype was seen a few times. The chain couples TRBV5-1 to TRBJ2-7; 8 nucleotides line up with TRBD1. The V gene's germline CDR1 is SGHRS and CDR2 YFSETQ. Trimming at V came to 3 bases and at J to 5 bases, leaving 7 bases not matched to a gene. This CDR3 is built from 14 residues. The CDR3 region is CASSSGQGLDEQYF. The CDR3 region has the DNA TGCGCCAGCAGCTCAGGACAGGGACTCGACGAGCAGTACTTC.

This clonotype has a handful of counts. The rearrangement joins TRBV19 to TRBJ1-1; D is perhaps TRBD1 (5 bases). Trimming took off 5 bases at V and 12 bases at J, with 13 bases between the two ends. Germline loops: CDR1 LNHDA, CDR2 SQIVND (reference sequence). The CDR3 runs to 11 residues. CDR3 nucleotides: TGTGCCAGTAGTCTCGGCCGGGGCACTTTCTTT. This sequence encodes CASSLGRGTFF. The entire variable domain, with the rest obtained from reference TRBV19 and TRBJ1-1, is as follows: DGGITQSPKYLFRKEGQNVTLSCEQNLNHDAMYWYRQDPGQGLRLIYYSQIVNDFQKGDIAEGYSVSREKKESFPLTVTSAQKNPTAFYLCASSLGRGTFFGQGTRLTVV.

The CDR3 sequence is CASSQDDRVWQPQHF. In nucleotides, the CDR3 is TGCGCCAGCAGCCAAGATGACAGGGTATGGCAGCCCCAGCATTTT. The V gene is TRBV4-1, the J gene TRBJ1-5, with 7 bases that match TRBD1. Germline V gene lookup returns CDR1 MGHRA and CDR2 YSYEKL. V was clipped by 0 bases and J by 7 bases; unmatched bases: 6. The CDR3 has 15 amino acids.

This rearrangement joins TRBV15 to TRBJ1-1; D may be TRBD1 (5 bases). Germline-derived CDR1 and CDR2 are LNHNV and YYDKDF (reference sequence). Trimming removed 2 bases from V and 8 bases from J, with 12 bases in between. This CDR3 contains 13 residues. In nucleotides, the CDR3 is TGTGCCACCAGCAGAAGAGGGGAGGAGGAAGCTTTCTTT. This sequence encodes CATSRRGEEEAFF. Together with reference TRBV15 and TRBJ1-1, the CDR3 gives the full variable domain: DAMVIQNPRYQVTQFGKPVTLSCSQTLNHNVMYWYQQKSSQAPKLLFHYYDKDFNNEADTPDNFQSRRPNTSFCFLDIRSPGLGDTAMYLCATSRRGEEEAFFGQGTRLTVV.

There are many counts of this clonotype. J is TRBJ1-4 and V is TRBV7-2; 7 nucleotides line up with TRBD1. This CDR3 is 14 amino acids long. With 5 bases clipped from V and 5 bases from J, the junction kept 5 bases outside the gene matches. From germline, CDR1 is SGHTA and CDR2 FQGNSA. This CDR3 is CASSPPGQNEKLFF. The CDR3, as DNA: TGTGCCAGCAGCCCCCCGGGACAGAATGAAAAACTGTTTTTT.

Of note for this clonotype: A single base separates this from a much larger clone, so it may be a read error. V and J are TRBV7-2 and TRBJ1-1; perhaps TRBD1 as D (5 bases). Germline V CDR1 and CDR2: SGHTA, FQGNSA. CDR3 length: 16 residues. The V end was cut by 2 bases, the J end by 3 bases, with 16 bases between. CDR3 sequence: CASSLIAGLMDTEAFF. The CDR3 coding sequence is TGTGCCAGCAGCTTAATTGCAGGGCTCATGGACACTGAAGCTTTCTTT.

This chain uses TRBV7-3 with TRBJ1-1, with D perhaps matching TRBD1 (6 bases). Germline V gene lookup returns CDR1 SGHTA and CDR2 FQGTGA. The CDR3 totals 13 residues. V lost 5 bases, J lost 4 bases, and 11 bases lay in between. CDR3 sequence reads: CASSDTGSTEAFF. The CDR3 DNA follows: TGTGCCAGCAGCGACACAGGGTCCACTGAAGCTTTCTTT.

This clonotype has a handful of counts. This chain connects TRBV5-1 to TRBJ1-1; 8 bases are shared with TRBD1. Germline assignment: CDR1 SGHRS and CDR2 YFSETQ. Trimming at V came to 3 bases and at J to 3 bases, leaving 10 bases not matched to a gene. The CDR3 is made up of 16 amino acids. In DNA, the CDR3 is TGCGCCAGCAGCTATGCAGGGGGCGCGGGGGACACTGAAGCTTTCTTT. It is translated as CASSYAGGAGDTEAFF.

The V gene is TRBV6-1, the J gene TRBJ1-2, with TRBD1 identical over 7 bases. This CDR3 contains 17 residues. J lost 4 bases, V lost 0 bases, and 11 bases had no gene match. Germline V gene lookup returns CDR1 MNHNS and CDR2 SASEGT. For the CDR3, the DNA is TGTGCCAGCAGTGAAGCGACACGAGACAGGGCAAGCTATGGCTACACCTTC. Residues: CASSEATRDRASYGYTF.

This clonotype has just a few counts. V usage is TRBV6-5 and J usage is TRBJ1-6; D is uncertain. The CDR3 is 16 residues long. Trimming took 0 bases from V and 9 from J, leaving 15 bases between them. Germline CDR1 is MNHEY and CDR2 is SVGAGI. This CDR3 is CASSYSGRTRRSPLHF. For the CDR3, the DNA is TGTGCCAGCAGTTACTCGGGCCGAACGAGGCGTTCACCCCTCCACTTT.

The J gene is TRBJ2-7, the V gene TRBV28; the match to TRBD1 covers 12 bases. Germline lookup yields CDR1 MDHEN and CDR2 SYDVKM. J lost 0 bases, V lost 5 bases, and 8 bases had no gene match. The CDR3 has 17 amino acids. In DNA form, the CDR3 reads TGTGCCAGCAGTGCCCCGGGACAGGGGGCCCACTCCTACGAGCAGTACTTC. Translating gives CASSAPGQGAHSYEQYF.

The table lists this clonotype with a few counts. The gene calls are TRBV6-6 and TRBJ2-1; 10 bases match TRBD1. The length of the CDR3 is 14 residues. Trimming removed 5 bases from V and 9 bases from J; junction bases left unmatched: 7. The germline V gene has CDR1 MNHNY and CDR2 SVGAGI (reference sequence). This CDR3 reads CASSRDRGFSEQFF. In DNA, the CDR3 is TGTGCCAGCAGTCGGGACAGGGGTTTTTCTGAGCAGTTCTTC.

The rearrangement uses TRBV19 and TRBJ1-5; 8 nucleotides match TRBD1. The V gene end was trimmed by 3 bases and the J gene end by 5 bases; junction bases not matched to a gene: 6. The CDR3 covers 15 residues. Germline V gives CDR1 LNHDA, CDR2 SQIVND (reference sequence). The CDR3 spells CASSMGAGGHQPQHF. The CDR3, as DNA: TGTGCCAGTAGTATGGGCGCAGGGGGCCATCAGCCCCAGCATTTT.

This clonotype was seen more than once but under ten times. The DNA for the CDR3 is TGCGCCAGCAGCAGGATCCCGGACACTGAAGCTTTCTTT. Translating gives CASSRIPDTEAFF. The chain is built from TRBV4-1 and TRBJ1-1; D not certain. The CDR3 runs to 13 residues. Germline CDR1 reads MGHRA; CDR2 reads YSYEKL. The germline V and J ends were trimmed by 5 bases and 3 bases, with 10 bases remaining between them.

This clonotype was seen a single time. The CDR3 reads CATSDPDRDGTDTQYF. The CDR3 DNA follows: TGTGCCACCAGTGATCCTGACAGGGACGGTACGGATACGCAGTATTTT. The V and J genes are TRBV24-1 and TRBJ2-3; the match to TRBD1 covers 7 bases. V shed 3 bases and J 6 bases; nucleotides not matched to a gene: 11. Germline-derived CDR1 and CDR2 are KGHDR and SFDVKD. The CDR3 is 16 amino acids.

This clonotype has at least ten counts. The chain is built from TRBV7-8 and TRBJ1-2; D is unclear. The germline V gene encodes CDR1 SGHVS and CDR2 FQNEAQ. The length of the CDR3 is 12 residues. V was clipped by 4 bases and J by 2 bases, with 5 bases between them. The CDR3 loop reads CASSSPNYGYTF. The CDR3 coding sequence is TGTGCCAGCAGCTCCCCAAACTATGGCTACACCTTC.

This clonotype was found a few times. The chain has TRBV11-3 and TRBJ2-5; D possibly uses TRBD1 or TRBD2 (5 bases each). Trimming left V 0 bases short and J 0 bases short, with 8 bases between. Germline CDR1 and CDR2: SGHNT and YENEEA. This CDR3 has 15 amino acids. For the CDR3, the DNA is TGTGCCAGCAGCTTAGACGGGACGGACCAAGAGACCCAGTACTTC. Protein: CASSLDGTDQETQYF.

This clonotype has just a few counts. The genes are TRBV12-3 or TRBV12-4 and TRBJ1-2; 8 nucleotides line up with TRBD1. This CDR3 has 14 amino acids. Trimming cost V 3 bases and J 3 bases; bases outside gene matches: 3. The CDR3 protein is CASSFSGGDYGYTF. The CDR3 DNA reads as TGTGCCAGCAGTTTCTCAGGGGGCGACTATGGCTACACCTTC.